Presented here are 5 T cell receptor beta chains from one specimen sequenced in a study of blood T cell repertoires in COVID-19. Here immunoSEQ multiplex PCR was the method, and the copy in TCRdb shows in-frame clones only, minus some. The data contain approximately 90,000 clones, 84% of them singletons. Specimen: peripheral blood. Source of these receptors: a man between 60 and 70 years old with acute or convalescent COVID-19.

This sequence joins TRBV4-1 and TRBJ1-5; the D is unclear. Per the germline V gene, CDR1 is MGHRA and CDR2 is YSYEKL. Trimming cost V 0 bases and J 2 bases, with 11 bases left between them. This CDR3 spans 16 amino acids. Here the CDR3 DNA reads TGCGCCAGCAGCCAAGATGGAGGGATTGGCAATCAGCCCCAGCATTTT. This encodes CASSQDGGIGNQPQHF.

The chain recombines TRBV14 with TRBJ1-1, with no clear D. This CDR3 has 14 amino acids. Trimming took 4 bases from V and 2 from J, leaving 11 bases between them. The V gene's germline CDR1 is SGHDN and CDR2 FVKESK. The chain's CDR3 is CASSLNGVNTEAFF. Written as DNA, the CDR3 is TGTGCCAGCAGCCTAAACGGGGTCAACACTGAAGCTTTCTTT.

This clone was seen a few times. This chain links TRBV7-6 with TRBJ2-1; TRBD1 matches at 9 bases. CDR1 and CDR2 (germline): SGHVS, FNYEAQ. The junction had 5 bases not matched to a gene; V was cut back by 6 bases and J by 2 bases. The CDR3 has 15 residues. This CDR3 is CASSRYRGPYNEQFF. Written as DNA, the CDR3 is TGTGCCAGCAGTCGTTACAGGGGGCCCTACAATGAGCAGTTCTTC.

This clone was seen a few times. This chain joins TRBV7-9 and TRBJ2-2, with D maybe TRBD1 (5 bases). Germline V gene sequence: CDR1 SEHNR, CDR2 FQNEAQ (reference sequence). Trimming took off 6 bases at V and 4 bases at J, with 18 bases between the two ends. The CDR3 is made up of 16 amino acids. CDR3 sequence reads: CASRSKGSAGTGELFF. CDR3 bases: TGTGCCAGCAGATCTAAGGGGTCGGCAGGCACCGGGGAGCTGTTTTTT.

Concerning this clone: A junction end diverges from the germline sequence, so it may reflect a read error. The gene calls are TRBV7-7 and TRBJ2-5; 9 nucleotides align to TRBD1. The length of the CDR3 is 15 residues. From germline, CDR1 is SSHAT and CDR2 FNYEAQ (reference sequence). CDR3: CASSFSQGAGETQYF. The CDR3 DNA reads TGTGCTAGCAGCTTCTCACAGGGGGCAGGGGAGACCCAGTACTTC.